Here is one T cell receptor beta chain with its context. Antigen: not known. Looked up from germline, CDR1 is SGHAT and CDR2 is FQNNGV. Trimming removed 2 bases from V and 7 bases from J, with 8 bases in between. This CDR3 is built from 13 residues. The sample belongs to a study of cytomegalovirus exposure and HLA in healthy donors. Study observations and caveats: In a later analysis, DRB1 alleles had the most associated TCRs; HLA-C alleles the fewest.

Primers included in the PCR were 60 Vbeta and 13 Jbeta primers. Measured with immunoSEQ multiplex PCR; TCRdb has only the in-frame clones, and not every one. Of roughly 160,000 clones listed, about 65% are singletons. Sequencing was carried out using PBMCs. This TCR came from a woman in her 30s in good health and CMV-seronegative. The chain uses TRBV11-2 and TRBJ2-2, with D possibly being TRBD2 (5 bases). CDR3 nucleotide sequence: TGTGCCAGCAGCTTATACGGGGTCGGGGAGCTGTTTTTT. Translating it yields CASSLYGVGELFF.